This entry is about one TCR beta chain. The data were taken from a study of blood T cell repertoires in COVID-19. Overall study context: The samples span acute and convalescent COVID-19 from the United States, Italy and Spain. T cells, B-cell-depleted T cells, or PBMCs supplied cDNA or gDNA.

Per the germline V gene, CDR1 is SEHNR and CDR2 is FQNEAQ (reference sequence). V shed 10 bases and J shed 3 bases, with 19 bases lying between them. The CDR3 has 15 residues. In the original workflow: Estimation of nucleated cell counts relied on the amplification of reference gene primers. TCRdb's table, derived via immunoSEQ multiplex PCR, lists solely in-frame clones and lacks some. V, J and clone size are those of that table, while D and trimming were read from the DNA. The sample lists some 310,000 clones, around nine tenths occurring once. Sequencing was carried out using peripheral blood. The sequence came from a middle-aged man with active or convalescent COVID-19. This chain uses TRBV7-9 with TRBJ1-3; tentatively, D is TRBD1 (6 bases). Here the CDR3 reads CATQPGALGGNTIYF. CDR3 sequence (DNA): TGTGCCACTCAGCCAGGGGCTTTGGGTGGAAACACCATATATTTT.